This record concerns one T cell receptor (beta chain) sequence. The record originates from a study of blood T cell repertoires in COVID-19. Source study methods: By means of reference gene primer amplification, nucleated cell counts were estimated. The table came from immunoSEQ multiplex PCR; TCRdb's copy has only in-frame clones and leaves some out. V and J calls and clone size are copied from that table; D and trimming were computed from the DNA. Of about 50,000 clones listed, approximately 91% are singletons. CDR1 LGHDT and CDR2 YNNKEL come from the germline V gene (reference sequence). This CDR3 spans 13 amino acids. The V and J ends lost 0 bases and 4 bases respectively, with 6 bases between them.

The sample consisted of peripheral blood. The TCR sequence derives from a human donor in a cohort sampled during active COVID-19. This rearrangement joins TRBV3-1 (or the pseudogene TRBV3-2) to TRBJ1-1; the D is unclear. The CDR3, as DNA: TGTGCCAGCAGCCAAGAGGAGAGCACTGAAGCTTTCTTT. Residues: CASSQEESTEAFF.